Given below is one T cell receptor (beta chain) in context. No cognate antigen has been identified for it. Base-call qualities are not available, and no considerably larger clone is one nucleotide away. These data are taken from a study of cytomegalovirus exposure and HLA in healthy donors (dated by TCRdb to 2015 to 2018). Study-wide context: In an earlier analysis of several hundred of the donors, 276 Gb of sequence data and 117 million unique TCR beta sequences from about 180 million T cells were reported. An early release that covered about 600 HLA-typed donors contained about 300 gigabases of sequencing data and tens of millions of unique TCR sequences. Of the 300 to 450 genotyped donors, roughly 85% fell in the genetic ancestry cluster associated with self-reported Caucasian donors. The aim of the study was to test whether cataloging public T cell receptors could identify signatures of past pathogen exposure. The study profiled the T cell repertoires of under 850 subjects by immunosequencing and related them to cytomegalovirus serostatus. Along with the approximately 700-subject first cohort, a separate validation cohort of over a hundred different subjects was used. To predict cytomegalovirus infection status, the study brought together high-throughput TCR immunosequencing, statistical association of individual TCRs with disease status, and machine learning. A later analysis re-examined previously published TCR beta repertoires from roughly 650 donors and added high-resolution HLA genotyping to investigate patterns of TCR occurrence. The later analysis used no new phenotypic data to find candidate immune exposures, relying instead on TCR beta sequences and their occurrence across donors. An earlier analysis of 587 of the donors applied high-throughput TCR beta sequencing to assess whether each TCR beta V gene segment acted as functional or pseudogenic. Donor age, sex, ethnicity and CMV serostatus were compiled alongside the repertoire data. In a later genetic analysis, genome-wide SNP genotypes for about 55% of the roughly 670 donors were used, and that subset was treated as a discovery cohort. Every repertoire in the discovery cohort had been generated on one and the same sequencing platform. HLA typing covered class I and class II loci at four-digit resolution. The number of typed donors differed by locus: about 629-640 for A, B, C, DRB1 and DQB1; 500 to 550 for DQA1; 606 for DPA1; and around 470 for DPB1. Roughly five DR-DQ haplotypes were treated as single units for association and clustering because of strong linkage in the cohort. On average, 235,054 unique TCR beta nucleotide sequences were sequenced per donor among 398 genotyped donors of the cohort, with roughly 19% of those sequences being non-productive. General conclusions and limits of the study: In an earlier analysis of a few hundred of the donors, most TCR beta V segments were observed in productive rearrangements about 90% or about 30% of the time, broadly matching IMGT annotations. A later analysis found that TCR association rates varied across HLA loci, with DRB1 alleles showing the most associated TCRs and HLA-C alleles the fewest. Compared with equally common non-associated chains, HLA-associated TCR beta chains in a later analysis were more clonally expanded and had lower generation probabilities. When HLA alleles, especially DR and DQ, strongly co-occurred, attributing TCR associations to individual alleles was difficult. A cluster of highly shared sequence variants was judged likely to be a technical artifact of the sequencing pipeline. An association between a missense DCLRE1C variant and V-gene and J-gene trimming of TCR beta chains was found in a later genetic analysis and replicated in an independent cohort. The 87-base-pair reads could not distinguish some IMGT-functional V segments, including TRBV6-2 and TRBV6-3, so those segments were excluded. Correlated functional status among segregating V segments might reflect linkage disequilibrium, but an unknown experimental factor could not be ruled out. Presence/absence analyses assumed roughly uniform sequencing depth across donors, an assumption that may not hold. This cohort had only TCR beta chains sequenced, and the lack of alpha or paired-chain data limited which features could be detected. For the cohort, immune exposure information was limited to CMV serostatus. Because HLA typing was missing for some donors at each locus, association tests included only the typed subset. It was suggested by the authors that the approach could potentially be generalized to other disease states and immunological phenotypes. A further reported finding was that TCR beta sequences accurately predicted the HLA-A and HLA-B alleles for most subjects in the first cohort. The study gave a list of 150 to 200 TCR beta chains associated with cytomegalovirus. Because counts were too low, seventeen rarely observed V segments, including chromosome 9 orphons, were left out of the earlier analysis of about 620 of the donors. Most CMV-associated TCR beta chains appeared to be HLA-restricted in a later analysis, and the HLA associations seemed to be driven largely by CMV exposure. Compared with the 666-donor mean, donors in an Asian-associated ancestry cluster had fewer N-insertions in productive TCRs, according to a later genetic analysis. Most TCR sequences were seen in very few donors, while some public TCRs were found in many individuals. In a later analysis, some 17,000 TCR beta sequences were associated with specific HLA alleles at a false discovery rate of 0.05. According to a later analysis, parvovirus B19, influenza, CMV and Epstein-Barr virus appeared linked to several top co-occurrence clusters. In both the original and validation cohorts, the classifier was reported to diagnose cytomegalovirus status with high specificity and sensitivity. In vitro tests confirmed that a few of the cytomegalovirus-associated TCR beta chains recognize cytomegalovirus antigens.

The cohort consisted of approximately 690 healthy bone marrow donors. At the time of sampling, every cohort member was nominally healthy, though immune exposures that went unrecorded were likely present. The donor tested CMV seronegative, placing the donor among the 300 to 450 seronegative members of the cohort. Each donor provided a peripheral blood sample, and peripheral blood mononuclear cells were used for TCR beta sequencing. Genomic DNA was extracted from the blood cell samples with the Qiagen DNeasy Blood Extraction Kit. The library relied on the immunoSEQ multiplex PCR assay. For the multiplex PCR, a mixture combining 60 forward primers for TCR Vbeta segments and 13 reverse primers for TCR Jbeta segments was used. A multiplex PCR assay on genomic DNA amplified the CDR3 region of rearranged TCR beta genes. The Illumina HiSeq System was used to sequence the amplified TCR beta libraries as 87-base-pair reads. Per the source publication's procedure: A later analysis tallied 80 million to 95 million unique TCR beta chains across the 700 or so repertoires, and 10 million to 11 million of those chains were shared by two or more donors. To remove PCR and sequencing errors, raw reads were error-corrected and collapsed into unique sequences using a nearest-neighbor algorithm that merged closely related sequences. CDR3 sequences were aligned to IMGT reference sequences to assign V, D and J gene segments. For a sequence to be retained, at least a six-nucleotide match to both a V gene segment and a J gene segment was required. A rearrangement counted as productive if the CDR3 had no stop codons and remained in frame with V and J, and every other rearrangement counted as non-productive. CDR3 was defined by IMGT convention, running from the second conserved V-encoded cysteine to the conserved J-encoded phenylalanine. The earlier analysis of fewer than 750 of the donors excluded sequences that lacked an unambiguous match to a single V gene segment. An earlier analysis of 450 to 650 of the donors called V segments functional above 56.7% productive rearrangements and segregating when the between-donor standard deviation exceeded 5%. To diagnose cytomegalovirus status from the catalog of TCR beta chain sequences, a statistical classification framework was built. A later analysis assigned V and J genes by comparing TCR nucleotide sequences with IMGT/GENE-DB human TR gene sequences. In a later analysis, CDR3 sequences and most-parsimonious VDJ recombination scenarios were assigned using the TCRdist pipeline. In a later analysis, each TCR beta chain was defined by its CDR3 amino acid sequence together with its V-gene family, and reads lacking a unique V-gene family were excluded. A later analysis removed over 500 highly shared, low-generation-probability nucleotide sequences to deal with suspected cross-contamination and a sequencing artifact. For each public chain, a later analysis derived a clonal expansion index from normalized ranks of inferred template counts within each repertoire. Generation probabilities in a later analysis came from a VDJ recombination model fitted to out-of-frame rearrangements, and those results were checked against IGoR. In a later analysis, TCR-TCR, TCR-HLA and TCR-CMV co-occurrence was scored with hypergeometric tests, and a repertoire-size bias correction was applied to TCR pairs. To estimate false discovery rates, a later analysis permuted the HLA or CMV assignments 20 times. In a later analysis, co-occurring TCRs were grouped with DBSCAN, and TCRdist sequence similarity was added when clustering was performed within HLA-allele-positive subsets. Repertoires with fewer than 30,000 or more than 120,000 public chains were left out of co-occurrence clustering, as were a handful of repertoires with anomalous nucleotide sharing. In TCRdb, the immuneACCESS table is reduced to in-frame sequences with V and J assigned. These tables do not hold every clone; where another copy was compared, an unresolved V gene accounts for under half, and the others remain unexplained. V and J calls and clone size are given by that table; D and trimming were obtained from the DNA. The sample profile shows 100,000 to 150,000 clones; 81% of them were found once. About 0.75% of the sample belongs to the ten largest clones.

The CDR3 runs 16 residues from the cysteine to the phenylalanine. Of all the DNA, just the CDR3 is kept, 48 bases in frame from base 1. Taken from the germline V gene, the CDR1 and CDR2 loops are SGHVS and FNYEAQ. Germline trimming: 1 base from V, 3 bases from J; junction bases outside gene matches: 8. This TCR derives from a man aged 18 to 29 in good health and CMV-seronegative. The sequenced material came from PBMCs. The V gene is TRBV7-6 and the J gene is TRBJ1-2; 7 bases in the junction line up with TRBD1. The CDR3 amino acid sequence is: CASSLGGGKNDYGYTF. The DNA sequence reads TGTGCCAGCAGCTTAGGAGGGGGCAAGAACGACTATGGCTACACCTTC.